This TCR beta chain is from a study of blood T cells in healthy people across ages. As for the study in general: About one barcoded TCR beta cDNA was captured per two T cells. Study-level points and caveats: Higher diversity, along with more naive CD4+ cells, distinguished long-lived donors from aged donors.

On this clonotype: Its matching antigen is unknown.

CDR1 is SNHLY and CDR2 is FYNNEI in the germline V gene. The CDR3 sequence is 15 residues long. Germline trimming cut 5 bases from V and 8 bases from J; bases unmatched to any gene: 11. It was with a sample-barcoded 5' primer and a J-beta primer mix that a second PCR of roughly 6 to 11 cycles was run. Each CDR3 protein is one row after TCRdb ran MiXCR on the 5' RACE reads. The data show some 1.1 million distinct CDR3 sequences, with 30% to 40% seen just once and around 12% held by the top ten. The receptor was isolated from a man between 18 and 29 years old in good health. The specimen sequenced was blood. The chain combines TRBV2 with TRBJ1-4; TRBD1 matches at 7 bases. CDR3 region: CASSYMGSGGEKLFF. The CDR3 DNA reads TGTGCCAGCAGTTATATGGGCTCAGGGGGGGAAAAACTGTTTTTT.